This entry describes one T cell receptor (beta chain). Data came from immunoSEQ multiplex PCR; TCRdb stores just in-frame clones and leaves some out. This sample has approximately 340,000 clones, with 65% to 85% found just once. The CDR3 consists of 16 residues. In germline, CDR1 is LNHNV, CDR2 YYDKDF (reference sequence). V gave up 3 bases and J gave up 6 bases; unmatched junction bases: 3. This specimen comes from a study of blood T cell repertoires in COVID-19. The overall study: PBMCs, B-cell-depleted T cells, or T cells were the source of the cDNA or gDNA that made up the material.

The sequenced sample was peripheral blood. The clonotype comes from a man aged 25 to 40 with active or convalescent COVID-19. The chain recombines TRBV15 with TRBJ2-1; 15 bases are a match to TRBD2. CDR3 loop: CATSRGLAGGRNEQFF. The DNA of the CDR3 is TGTGCCACCAGCAGGGGACTAGCGGGAGGTCGCAATGAGCAGTTCTTC.